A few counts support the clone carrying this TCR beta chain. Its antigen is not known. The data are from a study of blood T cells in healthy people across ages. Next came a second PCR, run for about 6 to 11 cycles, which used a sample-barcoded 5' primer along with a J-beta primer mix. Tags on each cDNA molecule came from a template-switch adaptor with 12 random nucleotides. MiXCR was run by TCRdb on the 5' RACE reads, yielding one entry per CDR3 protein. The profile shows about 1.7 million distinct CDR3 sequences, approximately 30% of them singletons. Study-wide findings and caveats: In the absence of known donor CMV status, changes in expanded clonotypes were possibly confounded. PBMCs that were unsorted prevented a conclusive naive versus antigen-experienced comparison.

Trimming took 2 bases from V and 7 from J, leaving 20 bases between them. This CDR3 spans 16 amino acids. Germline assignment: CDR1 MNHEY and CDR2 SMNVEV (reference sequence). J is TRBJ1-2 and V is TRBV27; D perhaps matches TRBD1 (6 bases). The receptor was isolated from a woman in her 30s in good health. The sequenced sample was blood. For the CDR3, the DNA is TGTGCCAGCAGTTTAATTTGGGACAAGGGGGGAGCTGGCTACACCTTC. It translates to CASSLIWDKGGAGYTF.